These T cell receptor beta chains were read from a single sample in a study of T cell repertoires in ileal Crohn's disease. TCRdb's table, derived via immunoSEQ multiplex PCR, lists solely in-frame clones and lacks some. The table has thousands of clones, more than 55% seen once; the top ten hold about 15%. Sequencing was done on a sample of ileal tissue. The receptor source for this set is an adult with Crohn's disease. CDR3s include the opening cysteine and the closing phenylalanine or tryptophan. The D gene is left open where the match is weak. Clone size appears in some rows only: once, few, many, or a class for an expanded clone.

J gene | clone size | D gene | V gene | CDR3 protein | CDR3 DNA
TRBJ1-1 | NA | NA | TRBV7-3 | CASSSGQNTEAFF | TGTGCCAGCAGCTCAGGACAGAACACTGAAGCTTTCTTT
TRBJ2-1 | NA | TRBD2 | TRBV4-1 | CASSQDSGGGYNEQFF | TGCGCCAGCAGCCAAGACAGCGGGGGGGGCTACAATGAGCAGTTCTTC
TRBJ1-2 | NA | NA | TRBV13 | CASTQKGELYGYTF | TGTGCCAGCACCCAAAAAGGAGAACTCTATGGCTACACCTTC
TRBJ1-4 | NA | NA | TRBV29-1 | CSVRTVATNEKLFF | TGCAGCGTTAGGACAGTTGCAACTAATGAAAAACTGTTTTTT
TRBJ1-2 | few | NA | TRBV5-4 | CASSLAGASGYGYTF | TGTGCCAGCAGCTTGGCCGGAGCCTCGGGCTATGGCTACACCTTC
TRBJ2-2 | NA | TRBD1 | TRBV11-3 | CASSSRFGTGDTGELFF | TGTGCCAGCAGCTCACGGTTCGGGACAGGGGACACCGGGGAGCTGTTTTTT
TRBJ2-1 | NA | NA | TRBV11-3 | CASSLSGLYNEQFF | TGTGCCAGCAGCTTATCAGGGCTATACAATGAGCAGTTCTTC
TRBJ1-6 | NA | NA | TRBV6-5 | CASSYSGQLYNSPLHF | TGTGCCAGCAGTTACTCGGGGCAGTTATATAATTCACCCCTCCACTTT
TRBJ2-3 | NA | TRBD2 | TRBV5-1 | CASRDPSGGAIDTQYF | TGCGCCAGCAGAGACCCTAGCGGGGGGGCAATAGATACGCAGTATTTT
TRBJ1-2 | NA | NA | TRBV9 | CASSFGHDYGYTF | TGTGCCAGCAGCTTTGGACACGACTATGGCTACACCTTC
TRBJ2-2 | NA | NA | TRBV29-1 | CSVAATGELFF | TGCAGCGTGGCTGCCACCGGGGAGCTGTTTTTT
TRBJ2-1 | NA | TRBD1 | TRBV25-1 | CASSEYEGQAVNEQFF | TGTGCCAGCAGTGAATATGAGGGACAGGCCGTCAATGAGCAGTTCTTC
TRBJ1-1 | NA | NA | TRBV6-6 | CASRAGVITEAFF | TGTGCCAGCAGAGCAGGGGTCATCACTGAAGCTTTCTTT
TRBJ2-1 | few | NA | TRBV9 | CASSLTRSEQFF | TGTGCCAGCAGCCTGACTAGATCTGAGCAGTTCTTC
TRBJ1-1 | NA | TRBD1 | TRBV6-1 | CASSLRGSEAFF | TGTGCCAGCAGTCTCAGGGGGTCTGAAGCTTTCTTT